This T cell receptor (beta chain) was observed in a study of cytomegalovirus exposure and HLA in healthy donors. As regards this clone: Its target is unknown.

Sequencing used immunoSEQ multiplex PCR; TCRdb keeps in-frame clones, though not all of them. The sample yields about 160,000 clones, approximately 90% seen once. The V gene lost 5 bases and the J gene lost 5 bases, with 16 bases spanning the gap. CDR1 MNHEY and CDR2 SMNVEV come from the germline V gene (reference sequence). The CDR3 totals 15 residues. Study findings and constraints: Around 160 TCR beta chains were listed as cytomegalovirus-associated.

The genes are TRBV27 and TRBJ1-5, with TRBD1 as a possible D gene (5 bases). This sequence originates from a young man in good health and CMV-seronegative. The sequencing sample was made of PBMCs. The CDR3 reads CASSNNEGGDQPQHF. The CDR3 DNA reads TGTGCCAGCAGTAACAATGAGGGAGGGGATCAGCCCCAGCATTTT.